The 25 T cell receptor beta chains listed next were all sequenced from one sample in a study of CD8 T cells in ankylosing spondylitis. TCRdb re-derived calls from the 5' RACE reads in MiXCR, one entry per CDR3 protein. The repertoire has 200,000 to 300,000 distinct CDR3 sequences, approximately 10% of them found once; the top ten carry less than 3%. Sequenced input: blood, either unsorted or a sorted T cell fraction (not recorded which). These receptors were obtained from a male donor with ankylosing spondylitis or in good health (not recorded which).

This clonotype was seen repeatedly, ten times or more. The CDR3 coding sequence is TGTGCCAGCAGTTGGCAGGGGAACACTGAAGCTTTCTTT. Its translation: CASSWQGNTEAFF. The V and J genes are TRBV27 and TRBJ1-1; possibly TRBD1 for D (5 bases). The CDR3 spans 13 residues. Trimming took 4 bases from V and 1 from J, leaving 7 bases between them. Germline values: CDR1 MNHEY, CDR2 SMNVEV (reference sequence).

V gene TRBV20-1 combines with J gene TRBJ2-5, with D maybe TRBD1 (6 bases). V dropped 3 bases and J dropped 3 bases, with 11 bases sitting between them. CDR1 and CDR2 from the germline V gene are DFQATT and SNEGSKA (reference sequence). The length of the CDR3 is 13 residues. Here the CDR3 DNA reads TGCAGTGCTAGGAGGACAGTTAAAGAGACCCAGTACTTC. As protein: CSARRTVKETQYF.

This clonotype was recorded at least ten times. The chain has TRBV7-2 and TRBJ2-5; possible D gene TRBD2, 6 bases. This CDR3 comprises 14 residues. The V gene's germline CDR1 is SGHTA and CDR2 FQGNSA. Trimming removed 5 bases from V and 4 bases from J, with 14 bases in between. CDR3 loop: CASSPRPGGETQYF. The DNA of the CDR3 is TGTGCCAGCAGCCCCCGCCCCGGGGGAGAGACCCAGTACTTC.

This clonotype was detected many times. This chain links TRBV7-8 with TRBJ2-5; either TRBD1 or TRBD2 may supply D (5 bases each). This CDR3 has 14 residues. Germline loops: CDR1 SGHVS, CDR2 FQNEAQ. V dropped 2 bases and J dropped 7 bases, with 14 bases sitting between them. In DNA form, the CDR3 reads TGTGCCAGCAGCTTAAGGGACGAAAAGGGGACCCAGTACTTC. Translating it yields CASSLRDEKGTQYF.

This rearrangement joins TRBV30 to TRBJ2-7; 9 bases fit TRBD1. In germline, CDR1 is GTSNPN, CDR2 SVGIG (reference sequence). The V and J ends lost 6 bases and 0 bases, in that order; junction bases with no gene match: 6. This CDR3 region has 14 residues. The CDR3: CACPGQGSSYEQYF. CDR3 DNA: TGTGCCTGTCCGGGACAGGGAAGCTCCTACGAGCAGTACTTC. The full variable domain, rest sourced from reference TRBV30 and TRBJ2-7, is SQTIHQWPATLVQPVGSPLSLECTVEGTSNPNLYWYRQAAGRGLQLLFYSVGIGQISSEVPQNLSASRPQDRQFILSSKKLLLSDSGFYLCACPGQGSSYEQYFGPGTRLTVT.

This clonotype came up many times. This chain links TRBV5-1 with TRBJ1-1, with 11 bases matching TRBD1. Germline CDR1 and CDR2: SGHRS and YFSETQ. V trimming: 4 bases; J trimming: 5 bases; junction bases outside the gene matches: 13. This CDR3 is built from 17 residues. The CDR3 loop is CASSILPGTGGRTEAFF. The CDR3 DNA reads TGCGCCAGCAGCATCCTACCCGGGACAGGGGGTCGAACTGAAGCTTTCTTT.

This sequence joins TRBV3-1 and TRBJ1-4, with unresolved D. The CDR3 runs 15 residues. The germline V gene encodes CDR1 LGHDT and CDR2 YNNKEL (reference sequence). The ends were cut back, 4 bases at V and 0 bases at J, with 9 bases in the middle. CDR3 sequence (DNA): TGTGCCAGCAGCCTACGGGCCACAACTAATGAAAAACTGTTTTTT. Translation: CASSLRATTNEKLFF.

This clonotype was recorded many times. This chain connects TRBV12-3 or TRBV12-4 to TRBJ2-1; D unresolved. Trimming took 8 bases from V and 0 from J, leaving 8 bases between them. This CDR3 comprises 13 residues. The CDR3 region is CASQRSSYNEQFF. In nucleotides, the CDR3 is TGTGCCAGCCAGAGGAGCTCCTACAATGAGCAGTTCTTC.

Regarding this clonotype: A much more abundant neighbour one base away suggests this may be a read error. V is TRBV11-2 and J is TRBJ2-1; 7 bases map to TRBD1. The CDR3 extends over 15 amino acids. CDR1 is SGHAT, CDR2 FQNNGV, per germline. The DNA of the CDR3 is TGTGCCAGCAGCTCCCCTGGGGACAGCTACAGTGAGCAGTTCTTC. It yields the protein CASSSPGDSYSEQFF. The full variable domain, its missing parts supplied by reference TRBV11-2 and TRBJ2-1, is EAGVAQSPRYKIIEKRQSVAFWCNPISGHATLYWYQQILGQGPKLLIQFQNNGVVDDSQLPKDRFSAERLKGVDSTLKIQPAKLEDSAVYLCASSSPGDSYSEQFFGPGTRLTVL.

This clonotype has ten or more counts. The chain uses TRBV7-2 and TRBJ1-5, with TRBD1 matching over 7 bases. Germline CDR1 SGHTA, CDR2 FQGNSA. The CDR3 length is 16 residues. J was trimmed by 8 bases and V by 1 base; bases with no gene match: 11. The CDR3 is CASSLGQGSGSEPQHF. CDR3 in DNA: TGTGCCAGCAGCTTAGGACAGGGCAGTGGGTCGGAGCCCCAGCATTTT.

This clonotype was recorded many times. This chain links TRBV20-1 with TRBJ1-4, with TRBD1 matching over 8 bases. CDR1 DFQATT and CDR2 SNEGSKA come from the germline V gene (reference sequence). The J segment lost 2 bases and the V segment lost 3 bases, leaving 5 bases of the junction unmatched. The CDR3 has 15 amino acids. The CDR3 nucleotides are TGCAGTGCTAGCAGGGGGCCTGTCACTAATGAAAAACTGTTTTTT. Translation: CSASRGPVTNEKLFF.

This clonotype came up many times. The chain has TRBV12-3 or TRBV12-4 and TRBJ2-7; D is undetermined. The V end was cut by 3 bases, the J end by 0 bases, with 9 bases between. The CDR3 length is 14 residues. The CDR3 region is CASSFLVGSYEQYF. The CDR3 region has the DNA TGTGCCAGCAGTTTCCTAGTCGGCTCCTACGAGCAGTACTTC.

The gene calls are TRBV12-3 or TRBV12-4 and TRBJ1-4; no reliable D call. The length of the CDR3 is 14 residues. Trimming took off 3 bases at V and 0 bases at J, with 5 bases between the two ends. CDR3 sequence: CASSFGATNEKLFF. CDR3 DNA: TGTGCCAGCAGTTTCGGGGCAACTAATGAAAAACTGTTTTTT.

This clonotype was observed once. This chain connects TRBV20-1 to TRBJ1-1, with D hard to call. CDR1 is DFQATT, CDR2 SNEGSKA, per germline (reference sequence). V dropped 5 bases and J dropped 7 bases, with 20 bases sitting between them. The CDR3 has 14 residues. CDR3 in amino acids: CSAPKGGGVREAFF. CDR3 sequence (DNA): TGCAGTGCTCCAAAAGGTGGTGGGGTTCGTGAAGCTTTCTTT.

This clonotype was counted only a few times. The chain recombines TRBV20-1 with TRBJ2-7; TRBD2 agrees at 9 bases. Per the germline V gene, CDR1 is DFQATT and CDR2 is SNEGSKA (reference sequence). This CDR3 is 17 amino acids long. V gave up 0 bases and J gave up 2 bases; unmatched junction bases: 11. CDR3 coding DNA: TGCAGTGCTAGAGATATTCGGCGGGGGGGCCTGGCCTACGAGCAGTACTTC. Protein product: CSARDIRRGGLAYEQYF.

Many counts were recorded for this clonotype. The rearrangement joins TRBV12-3 or TRBV12-4 to TRBJ1-1; 11 nucleotides line up with TRBD1. The CDR3 totals 14 residues. V was clipped by 6 bases and J by 1 base; unmatched bases: 1. The CDR3 protein is CASRGTGGNTEAFF. The CDR3 nucleotides are TGTGCCAGCAGGGGGACAGGGGGGAACACTGAAGCTTTCTTT.

This clonotype was found many times. This sequence joins TRBV7-9 and TRBJ2-3; D unclear. The CDR3 length is 13 residues. The germline V gene has CDR1 SEHNR and CDR2 FQNEAQ (reference sequence). V was cut by 3 bases and J by 6 bases, with 10 bases left in between. Here the CDR3 reads CASSLAPGDTQYF. The CDR3 DNA sequence: TGTGCCAGCAGCTTGGCCCCTGGGGATACGCAGTATTTT.

Ten or more counts support this clonotype. The J gene is TRBJ1-2, the V gene TRBV25-1; TRBD1 might be the D (6 bases). Trimming left V 3 bases short and J 1 base short, with 12 bases between. From germline, CDR1 is MGHDK and CDR2 SYGVNS. The CDR3 has 15 residues. CDR3 loop: CASSEGGGLNYGYTF. The CDR3 coding sequence is TGTGCCAGCAGTGAGGGTGGGGGGCTTAACTATGGCTACACCTTC.

This clonotype was observed a handful of times. The chain is built from TRBV10-3 and TRBJ1-1; no clear D. V lost 11 bases and J lost 4, with 17 bases in between. Looked up from germline, CDR1 is ENHRY and CDR2 is SYGVKD. The CDR3 covers 13 residues. The CDR3 loop is CASAPGVGTEAFF. DNA for the CDR3: TGTGCCTCCGCTCCGGGCGTGGGCACTGAAGCTTTCTTT.

This clonotype was observed many times. V gene TRBV29-1 combines with J gene TRBJ2-7; D perhaps matches TRBD1 (6 bases). The V end was cut by 6 bases, the J end by 0 bases, with 12 bases between. The germline gives CDR1 SQVTM, CDR2 ANQGSEA. CDR3 length: 13 amino acids. The CDR3 region has the DNA TGCAGCGTCACACAGGGTAGCTCCTACGAGCAGTACTTC. Translated: CSVTQGSSYEQYF.

This clonotype has at least ten counts. The V and J genes are TRBV29-1 and TRBJ2-1; weak D call: TRBD1 (5 bases). This CDR3 is 14 amino acids long. Trimming took off 4 bases at V and 0 bases at J, with 10 bases between the two ends. Germline V gives CDR1 SQVTM, CDR2 ANQGSEA. The CDR3 loop is CSVAGHRSYNEQFF. As DNA, the CDR3 is TGCAGCGTTGCAGGACACCGCTCCTACAATGAGCAGTTCTTC.

This clonotype has at least ten counts. In DNA form, the CDR3 reads TGTGCCATCAGTCCTAGCGGGGGCCAGGGGGAGCAGTACTTC. This codes for CAISPSGGQGEQYF. The rearrangement uses TRBV10-3 and TRBJ2-7; TRBD2 agrees at 10 bases. Germline loops: CDR1 ENHRY, CDR2 SYGVKD. The V and J ends lost 5 bases and 7 bases, in that order; junction bases with no gene match: 8. The CDR3 is 14 residues long.

This clonotype has only a few counts. The chain has TRBV7-2 and TRBJ2-1; perhaps TRBD2 as D (5 bases). This CDR3 spans 16 amino acids. CDR1 and CDR2 from the germline V gene are SGHTA and FQGNSA. Trimming stripped 2 bases from V and 2 bases from J, with 13 bases between. The CDR3 bases are TGTGCCAGCAGCTTATCAGACCCGGGAACCTACAATGAGCAGTTCTTC. This translates into CASSLSDPGTYNEQFF.

This clonotype was observed a few times. The chain couples TRBV11-2 to TRBJ2-2; 8 bases are shared with TRBD2. Losses at the gene ends were 0 bases for V and 5 bases for J; bases not matched to a gene: 8. Germline V gene sequence: CDR1 SGHAT, CDR2 FQNNGV. The CDR3 is 17 amino acids. The CDR3 spells CASSLEGSGRGTGELFF. The CDR3 DNA follows: TGTGCCAGCAGCTTAGAGGGCAGCGGGAGAGGGACCGGGGAGCTGTTTTTT. Using reference TRBV11-2 and TRBJ2-2 for the parts outside the CDR3, the full variable domain is EAGVAQSPRYKIIEKRQSVAFWCNPISGHATLYWYQQILGQGPKLLIQFQNNGVVDDSQLPKDRFSAERLKGVDSTLKIQPAKLEDSAVYLCASSLEGSGRGTGELFFGEGSRLTVL.

This clonotype occurred many times. The V and J genes are TRBV5-1 and TRBJ2-1, with 9 bases identical to TRBD2. CDR1 and CDR2 (germline): SGHRS, YFSETQ. The CDR3 runs 15 residues. V was clipped by 3 bases and J by 9 bases; unmatched bases: 10. The CDR3 DNA is TGCGCCAGCAGCTCGGTAGCGGGGGTACCGGGTGAGCAGTTCTTC. The encoded protein is CASSSVAGVPGEQFF.